These 28 T cell receptor beta chains were sequenced from one sample in a study of T-cell memory formation after mild COVID-19. Each CDR3 protein is one row after TCRdb ran MiXCR on the 5' RACE reads. Altogether around 250,000 distinct CDR3 sequences are present, 16% being singletons, with the ten largest covering around a fifth. Sequenced material: PBMCs or a T cell subset sorted from them (not recorded which). These receptors all come from a man aged 18-30 years who had mild COVID-19 (a few samples of this study predate the infection). Cell type and time point are not known.

The chain joins TRBV12-3 or TRBV12-4 to TRBJ2-7; 7 positions match TRBD1. J was trimmed by 2 bases and V by 6 bases; bases with no gene match: 10. The CDR3 extends over 15 amino acids. CDR3 region: CASRLSGDSTYEQYF. CDR3 DNA sequence: TGTGCCAGCAGGCTCTCCGGGGACAGTACCTACGAGCAGTACTTC.

This clonotype was seen a few times. The rearrangement uses TRBV5-1 and TRBJ2-1; the match to TRBD2 covers 11 bases. J gave up 8 bases and V 6 bases, and 7 bases lay outside the gene matches. The length of the CDR3 is 14 residues. The germline V gene has CDR1 SGHRS and CDR2 YFSETQ. CDR3 protein: CASILAGGSDEQFF. CDR3 coding DNA: TGCGCCAGCATTTTAGCGGGGGGGAGCGATGAGCAGTTCTTC.

In this sample, this clonotype turned up a few times. The chain is built from TRBV5-1 and TRBJ2-3; D tentatively reads TRBD1 or TRBD2 (5 bases each). This CDR3 is 14 amino acids long. V was shortened by 3 bases and J by 1 base, with 9 bases between the two germline ends. Germline V CDR1 and CDR2: SGHRS, YFSETQ. In DNA form, the CDR3 reads TGCGCCAGCAGCTGGAGAGGGGGCACAGATACGCAGTATTTT. It encodes CASSWRGGTDTQYF.

This rearrangement joins TRBV24-1 to TRBJ2-3, with 9 bases matching TRBD2. The CDR3 covers 15 residues. V trimming: 5 bases; J trimming: 3 bases; junction bases outside the gene matches: 5. Per germline, CDR1 KGHDR and CDR2 SFDVKD. The CDR3 loop reads CATSVSGGSTDTQYF. The CDR3 region has the DNA TGTGCCACCAGTGTTAGCGGGGGTAGTACAGATACGCAGTATTTT.

There are a few counts of this clonotype. One junction end does not reproduce the germline sequence, and a read error may be involved. V and J are TRBV7-7 and TRBJ2-3; TRBD1 or TRBD2 may be the D gene (5 bases each). This CDR3 has 16 amino acids. Germline CDR1 SSHAT, CDR2 FNYEAQ (reference sequence). The DNA for the CDR3 is TGTGCTAGCAGCTCCGGGGCCAATCTCGGCACAGATACGCAGTATTTT. Protein product: CASSSGANLGTDTQYF.

This clonotype was seen a few times. This chain uses TRBV12-3 or TRBV12-4 with TRBJ2-3; tentatively, D is TRBD2 (5 bases). V was cut by 7 bases and J by 2 bases, with 19 bases left in between. The CDR3 consists of 16 residues. CDR3 loop: CASTPLRLGNTDTQYF. The DNA of the CDR3 is TGTGCCAGCACCCCACTTCGGCTCGGGAACACAGATACGCAGTATTTT.

The V call is TRBV7-9, the J call TRBJ1-4; TRBD1 is a possible D gene (5 bases). The CDR3 loop spans 15 amino acids. Germline CDR1 is SEHNR and CDR2 is FQNEAQ (reference sequence). Trimming removed 3 bases from V and 3 bases from J, with 11 bases in between. The CDR3 loop is CASSLAGTANEKLFF. The CDR3 DNA is TGTGCCAGCAGCTTGGCCGGGACGGCTAATGAAAAACTGTTTTTT.

The chain carries TRBV20-1 and TRBJ1-2; possible D gene TRBD1, 6 bases. CDR1 is DFQATT, CDR2 SNEGSKA, per germline (reference sequence). The CDR3 is 12 residues long. V lost 2 bases and J 4 bases, leaving 8 bases between the germline ends. The chain's CDR3 is CSARKTGYGYTF. In DNA, the CDR3 is TGCAGTGCTAGAAAGACAGGCTATGGCTACACCTTC.

Concerning this clonotype: One end of the junction does not line up with germline, which may come from a read error. The chain has TRBV7-2 and TRBJ1-2, with D perhaps TRBD1 (5 bases). The CDR3 is 15 amino acids. CDR1 SGHTA and CDR2 FQGNSA come from the germline V gene. The CDR3 loop is CASSPGTGGFYGYTF. The CDR3 DNA sequence: TGCGCCAGCAGCCCTGGGACGGGGGGGTTCTATGGCTACACCTTC.

This clonotype turned up a few times. The V and J genes are TRBV7-9 and TRBJ1-1; TRBD1 agrees at 8 bases. J was trimmed by 5 bases and V by 1 base; bases with no gene match: 6. CDR3 length: 15 residues. The germline V gene has CDR1 SEHNR and CDR2 FQNEAQ (reference sequence). The CDR3 bases are TGTGCCAGCAGCTTAGTCCCACAGGGGGGAACTGAAGCTTTCTTT. The encoded protein is CASSLVPQGGTEAFF.

This clonotype was detected ten times or more. The chain joins TRBV12-3 or TRBV12-4 to TRBJ2-7; D is uncertain. This CDR3 has 15 residues. V was clipped by 5 bases and J by 3 bases, with 17 bases between them. DNA of the CDR3: TGTGCCAGCAGTACCCTCACACCGTTCAACTACGAGCAGTACTTC. Its protein product is CASSTLTPFNYEQYF.

This rearrangement joins TRBV15 to TRBJ2-5; unclear D gene. The CDR3 is 15 amino acids. Germline CDR1 and CDR2: LNHNV and YYDKDF (reference sequence). V dropped 0 bases and J dropped 5 bases, with 13 bases sitting between them. DNA for the CDR3: TGTGCCACCAGCAGAGACGCGAGTATAAGTGAGACCCAGTACTTC. Encoded protein: CATSRDASISETQYF.

This clonotype was counted between two and nine times. The chain couples TRBV20-1 to TRBJ1-1; 7 bases match TRBD1. V shed 6 bases and J 3 bases; nucleotides not matched to a gene: 7. CDR1 and CDR2 (germline): DFQATT, SNEGSKA (reference sequence). The CDR3 contains 13 residues. The DNA for the CDR3 is TGCAGTGCCACCGACAGGGCAGACACTGAAGCTTTCTTT. Its protein product is CSATDRADTEAFF.

J is TRBJ2-5 and V is TRBV6-1; 16 nucleotides agree with TRBD2. Germline CDR1 MNHNS, CDR2 SASEGT. The V and J ends lost 3 bases and 3 bases, in that order; junction bases with no gene match: 7. This CDR3 comprises 18 residues. DNA for the CDR3: TGTGCCAGCAGTGAGGCACCCGGGACTAGCGGGGGGGAAGAGACCCAGTACTTC. It is translated as CASSEAPGTSGGEETQYF.

The chain recombines TRBV15 with TRBJ2-1, with D tentatively TRBD1 (6 bases). This CDR3 comprises 14 residues. Germline CDR1 and CDR2: LNHNV and YYDKDF (reference sequence). Trimming pared 0 bases from V and 4 bases from J, leaving 7 bases between. This CDR3 is CATSRDGQYNEQFF. The CDR3 DNA is TGTGCCACCAGCAGAGACGGACAGTACAATGAGCAGTTCTTC.

The sample holds a few counts of this clonotype. This sequence joins TRBV20-1 and TRBJ1-4; TRBD1 is a possible D gene (5 bases). Germline-derived CDR1 and CDR2 are DFQATT and SNEGSKA (reference sequence). The V and J ends lost 5 bases and 3 bases respectively, with 16 bases between them. This CDR3 region has 15 residues. In nucleotides, the CDR3 is TGCAGTGCTTGCAAATTGGGCAGGGCTAATGAAAAACTGTTTTTT. This codes for CSACKLGRANEKLFF.

The chain combines TRBV20-1 with TRBJ2-7; 8 bases are shared with TRBD1. The CDR3 is 12 residues long. CDR1 and CDR2 (germline): DFQATT, SNEGSKA (reference sequence). V trimming: 6 bases; J trimming: 6 bases; junction bases outside the gene matches: 7. The CDR3: CSAITDRGEQYV. CDR3 nucleotides: TGCAGTGCCATCACAGACAGGGGCGAGCAGTACGTC.

The chain links TRBV4-3 to TRBJ1-1, with 8 nucleotides matching TRBD1. Germline-derived CDR1 and CDR2 are LGHNA and YSLEER. CDR3 length: 14 residues. Trimming cost V 2 bases and J 6 bases; bases outside gene matches: 5. The CDR3 nucleotides read TGCGCCAGCAGCCAAATGACAGGGGACCCTGAAGCTTTCTTT. Protein product: CASSQMTGDPEAFF.

This clonotype was seen once. This chain joins TRBV19 and TRBJ2-3, with D unclear. Germline V gives CDR1 LNHDA, CDR2 SQIVND (reference sequence). Trimming shortened V by 3 bases and J by 2 bases, and 12 bases separated the two germline ends. CDR3 length: 15 amino acids. CDR3 protein: CASSIRQVSTDTQYF. CDR3 DNA: TGTGCCAGTAGTATCCGTCAGGTGTCCACAGATACGCAGTATTTT.

The table lists this clonotype with a few counts. The chain couples TRBV12-5 to TRBJ2-1, with D maybe TRBD2 (6 bases). This CDR3 spans 13 amino acids. Deletions cut 3 bases from V and 8 bases from J, with 11 bases between. Germline loops: CDR1 LGHNT, CDR2 FRNRAP. The CDR3 DNA is TGTGCTAGTGGTTTATGGGAGCGGGATGAGCAGTTCTTC. It yields the protein CASGLWERDEQFF.

This sequence joins TRBV6-6 and TRBJ2-1, with 8 bases fitting TRBD1. The CDR3 is 13 residues long. CDR1 is MNHNY, CDR2 SVGAGI, per germline (reference sequence). V lost 6 bases to trimming and J lost 6 bases; unmatched junction nucleotides: 4. CDR3 nucleotide sequence: TGTGCCAGCAGGATCGACAGGGGCAATGAGCAGTTCTTC. Its translation is CASRIDRGNEQFF.

This clonotype was recorded a few times. The chain employs TRBV4-1 and TRBJ1-5; tentatively, D is TRBD1 (6 bases). The CDR3 extends over 16 amino acids. Germline CDR1 is MGHRA and CDR2 is YSYEKL. The V and J ends lost 3 bases and 5 bases respectively, with 17 bases between them. This CDR3 reads CASSHVTGTPYQPQHF. The CDR3 bases are TGCGCCAGCAGCCACGTTACAGGGACCCCTTATCAGCCCCAGCATTTT.

The V and J genes are TRBV3-1 and TRBJ1-1, with TRBD1 identical over 8 bases. CDR1 and CDR2 (germline): LGHDT, YNNKEL (reference sequence). The CDR3 has 13 residues. Germline trimming cut 5 bases from V and 5 bases from J; bases unmatched to any gene: 4. The CDR3 spells CASSDRGLTEAFF. CDR3 nucleotide sequence: TGTGCCAGCAGCGACAGGGGTTTGACTGAAGCTTTCTTT.

This clonotype was picked up a small number of times. The chain combines TRBV10-3 with TRBJ1-1; 7 nucleotides match TRBD1. V trimming: 5 bases; J trimming: 4 bases; junction bases outside the gene matches: 13. Germline loops: CDR1 ENHRY, CDR2 SYGVKD. This CDR3 has 16 residues. CDR3 sequence (DNA): TGTGCCATCAGTAGGGACAGCTCCGTGGGGGGCACTGAAGCTTTCTTT. Translated: CAISRDSSVGGTEAFF.

The table lists this clonotype with a few counts. The genes are TRBV6-5 and TRBJ1-1, with D tentatively TRBD1 (6 bases). Germline V gene data show CDR1 as MNHEY and CDR2 as SVGAGI. The CDR3 contains 14 residues. Between the trimmed V and J ends, which lost 8 bases and 2 bases, there was a span of 15 bases. CDR3 residues: CASSLGGANTEAFF. CDR3 sequence (DNA): TGTGCCAGCTCCTTGGGGGGGGCTAACACTGAAGCTTTCTTT.

This clonotype was counted a few times. The chain links TRBV5-6 to TRBJ1-2; 7 nucleotides agree with TRBD1. CDR3 length: 12 residues. The germline V gene encodes CDR1 SGHDT and CDR2 YYEEEE. Trimming removed 4 bases from V and 5 bases from J; junction bases left unmatched: 2. This CDR3 reads CASSTGEYGYTF. In DNA, the CDR3 is TGTGCCAGCAGCACAGGGGAGTATGGCTACACCTTC.

The genes are TRBV7-2 and TRBJ2-7; no clear D gene. The V and J ends lost 3 bases and 0 bases respectively, with 6 bases between them. The CDR3 is made up of 13 amino acids. In germline, CDR1 is SGHTA, CDR2 FQGNSA. The CDR3 DNA reads as TGTGCCAGCAGCTTTAGGAACTCCTACGAGCAGTACGTC. It encodes CASSFRNSYEQYV.

This clonotype was counted at least ten times. The CDR3 DNA reads TGTGCCAGCAGTTACGCGTGGGGGACAGGGAACGAGCAGTACTTC. Encoded protein: CASSYAWGTGNEQYF. This rearrangement joins TRBV6-5 to TRBJ2-7; 9 nucleotides agree with TRBD1. The CDR3 has 15 amino acids. CDR1 is MNHEY and CDR2 is SVGAGI in the germline V gene. The ends lost 2 bases at V and 5 bases at J; junction bases unmatched: 7.